This entry concerns a single T cell receptor beta chain. The V and J ends lost 4 bases and 6 bases respectively, with 15 bases between them. Germline assignment: CDR1 PRHDT and CDR2 FYEKMQ (reference sequence). The CDR3 has 14 amino acids. This sample was included in a study of blood T cell repertoires in COVID-19. Looking at the study overall: Sites across the United States, Italy and Spain contributed samples from acute and convalescent COVID-19. T cells, B-cell-depleted T cells, or PBMCs supplied cDNA or gDNA.

Original handling: Reference gene primer amplification in the assay estimated nucleated cell counts. Sequencing was performed with immunoSEQ multiplex PCR; in TCRdb, only in-frame clones are kept and a portion is missing. D and trimming come from the DNA, and the V and J calls and clone size come from that table. The sample includes fewer than 120,000 clones, roughly 80% of them seen just once. The chain joins TRBV13 to TRBJ1-1; D is uncertain. The TCR was taken from a woman in her fifties or sixties with acute or convalescent COVID-19. The sample consisted of peripheral blood. CDR3: CASSSTGGVSEAFF. The CDR3 coding sequence is TGTGCCAGCAGCTCAACCGGCGGGGTCTCTGAAGCTTTCTTT.